These 29 T cell receptor beta chains were all obtained from the same sample, sequenced in a study of T cell responses to AZD1222 COVID-19 vaccine. Generated by immunoSEQ multiplex PCR, the TCRdb table keeps only in-frame clones and is missing some. The profile shows about 150,000 clones, approximately 88% of them singletons. The specimen was peripheral blood, collected on day 0 of AZD1222 vaccination. All receptors derive from an adult in good health.

The rearrangement joins TRBV5-1 to TRBJ1-2; no clear D. The V gene's germline CDR1 is SGHRS and CDR2 YFSETQ. V lost 7 bases and J lost 0, with 7 bases in between. The CDR3 length is 12 residues. CDR3 protein: CASGLTNYGYTF. CDR3 coding DNA: TGCGCCAGCGGACTGACTAACTATGGCTACACCTTC.

This chain connects TRBV19 to TRBJ1-1; no reliable D call. This CDR3 is 14 amino acids long. Trimming cost V 5 bases and J 4 bases, with 14 bases left between them. Germline values: CDR1 LNHDA, CDR2 SQIVND (reference sequence). The chain's CDR3 is CASSFEAPSTEAFF. The CDR3, as DNA: TGTGCCAGTAGTTTTGAGGCTCCGAGCACTGAAGCTTTCTTT.

CDR3 nucleotide sequence: TGTGCCAGCAGCCCTCCGTGGCGGGTTAACTACGAGCAGTACTTC. Translation: CASSPPWRVNYEQYF. The chain uses TRBV11-2 and TRBJ2-7, with D tentatively TRBD2 (5 bases). The CDR3 has 15 residues. Between the trimmed V and J ends, which lost 5 bases and 3 bases, there was a span of 17 bases. CDR1 is SGHAT, CDR2 FQNNGV, per germline.

This clone appeared once. This chain connects TRBV6-5 to TRBJ1-2; the match to TRBD1 covers 8 bases. The germline V gene encodes CDR1 MNHEY and CDR2 SVGAGI. CDR3 length: 16 residues. With 2 bases clipped from V and 7 bases from J, the junction kept 12 bases outside the gene matches. The CDR3 nucleotides read TGTGCCAGCAGTTACATTCGACAGGGGCGAAGTGGTGGCTACACCTTC. Its protein is CASSYIRQGRSGGYTF.

The chain carries TRBV19 and TRBJ2-1; tentative D call: TRBD2 (7 bases). The CDR3 loop spans 15 amino acids. V shed 10 bases and J shed 5 bases, with 21 bases lying between them. Germline V gives CDR1 LNHDA, CDR2 SQIVND (reference sequence). This CDR3 reads CATMEGGRYNNEQFF. DNA for the CDR3: TGTGCCACTATGGAGGGGGGGCGGTATAACAATGAGCAGTTCTTC.

The V call is TRBV4-3, the J call TRBJ2-1; D perhaps matches TRBD2 (6 bases). This CDR3 is 15 amino acids long. Trimming took off 0 bases at V and 7 bases at J, with 13 bases between the two ends. Germline CDR1 is LGHNA and CDR2 is YSLEER. The CDR3 nucleotides read TGCGCCAGCAGCCAAGAGGTCGGAGGGTGGAATGAGCAGTTCTTC. Amino acids: CASSQEVGGWNEQFF.

The chain carries TRBV4-3 and TRBJ2-7, with D possibly TRBD2 on 6 matching bases. V lost 2 bases to trimming and J lost 2 bases, with 13 bases between them. CDR3 length: 15 residues. CDR1 LGHNA and CDR2 YSLEER come from the germline V gene. For the CDR3, the DNA is TGCGCCAGCAGCCAACTGCCGGGAGAAGCCTACGAGCAGTACTTC. This encodes CASSQLPGEAYEQYF.

The chain joins TRBV28 to TRBJ1-6; perhaps TRBD1 as D (5 bases). V dropped 5 bases and J dropped 0 bases, with 11 bases sitting between them. The CDR3 loop spans 16 amino acids. Germline CDR1 and CDR2: MDHEN and SYDVKM. Written as DNA, the CDR3 is TGTGCCAGCAGTCAGACAGTTAGCTCCTATAATTCACCCCTCCACTTT. Amino acids: CASSQTVSSYNSPLHF. Combining the CDR3 with reference TRBV28 and TRBJ1-6 gives the whole variable domain DVKVTQSSRYLVKRTGEKVFLECVQDMDHENMFWYRQDPGLGLRLIYFSYDVKMKEKGDIPEGYSVSREKKERFSLILESASTNQTSMYLCASSQTVSSYNSPLHFGNGTRLTVT.

CDR3 nucleotide sequence: TGTGCCGCGGGCCAGGACCGATTCTATGGCTACACCTTC. Protein product: CAAGQDRFYGYTF. The chain carries TRBV19 and TRBJ1-2; D uncertain. This CDR3 contains 13 residues. Germline CDR1 is LNHDA and CDR2 is SQIVND (reference sequence). V lost 11 bases to trimming and J lost 4 bases, with 17 bases between them.

The V gene is TRBV6-8, the J gene TRBJ1-6; TRBD1 is a possible D gene (5 bases). Germline assignment: CDR1 MNHGY and CDR2 SAAAGT. Trimming removed 9 bases at V and 0 bases at J, with 15 bases between. This CDR3 is 16 amino acids long. CDR3 protein: CASPGGRSSYNSPLHF. The CDR3 coding sequence is TGTGCCAGTCCTGGGGGTAGGAGCTCCTATAATTCACCCCTCCACTTT.

The chain joins TRBV6-5 to TRBJ2-7; 7 bases map to TRBD1. CDR3 length: 13 amino acids. Looked up from germline, CDR1 is MNHEY and CDR2 is SVGAGI. The V gene end was trimmed by 4 bases and the J gene end by 2 bases; junction bases not matched to a gene: 2. The CDR3 sequence is CASSSDRAYEQYF. DNA for the CDR3: TGTGCCAGCAGTTCCGACAGGGCCTACGAGCAGTACTTC.

The V and J genes are TRBV9 and TRBJ2-1, with D unclear. Trimming removed 0 bases from V and 6 bases from J, with 7 bases in between. The CDR3 is 13 residues long. Germline V CDR1 and CDR2: SGDLS, YYNGEE. CDR3 DNA: TGTGCCAGCAGCGTAGAAATGTTCAATGAGCAGTTCTTC. Translated: CASSVEMFNEQFF.

There are a few counts of this clone. The gene calls are TRBV4-2 and TRBJ1-2, with D unresolved. V dropped 3 bases and J dropped 2 bases, with 16 bases sitting between them. The CDR3 is 16 amino acids. Germline V lookup: CDR1 LGHNA, CDR2 YNFKEQ. CDR3 nucleotides: TGTGCCAGCAGCCAGGACTGGGGAACGGGAAACTATGGCTACACCTTC. Translation gives CASSQDWGTGNYGYTF.

This sequence joins TRBV5-1 and TRBJ1-2, with a tentative D call TRBD1 (5 bases). Deletions cut 0 bases from V and 6 bases from J, with 15 bases between. The CDR3 has 15 residues. The V gene's germline CDR1 is SGHRS and CDR2 YFSETQ. CDR3 loop: CASSLVIGGNNGYTF. The CDR3 nucleotides are TGCGCCAGCAGCTTGGTCATTGGGGGAAACAATGGCTACACCTTC.

The V and J genes are TRBV14 and TRBJ1-3, with no clear D. There are 15 residues in the CDR3. V gave up 4 bases and J gave up 5 bases, with 15 bases separating them. The V gene's germline CDR1 is SGHDN and CDR2 FVKESK. The chain's CDR3 is CASSPPGGYRNTIYF. In DNA, the CDR3 is TGTGCCAGCAGCCCACCGGGAGGGTATAGAAACACCATATATTTT.

V and J are TRBV6-2 or TRBV6-3 and TRBJ1-5; possible D gene TRBD1, 5 bases. CDR1 and CDR2 (germline): MNHEY, SVGEGT. Trimming left V 4 bases short and J 2 bases short, with 12 bases between. The CDR3 contains 15 residues. The CDR3 DNA reads as TGTGCCAGCAGTTCCCCGGGGGGGGGCAATCAGCCCCAGCATTTT. Translated: CASSSPGGGNQPQHF.

This clone came up once. The genes are TRBV14 and TRBJ1-5; possible D gene TRBD1, 5 bases. Trimming removed 1 base from V and 4 bases from J, with 8 bases in between. The CDR3 runs to 14 residues. Germline CDR1 is SGHDN and CDR2 is FVKESK. Here the CDR3 reads CASSQVGRNQPQHF. For the CDR3, the DNA is TGTGCCAGCAGCCAAGTGGGACGGAATCAGCCCCAGCATTTT.

The chain employs TRBV6-5 and TRBJ2-2; tentative D call: TRBD2 (6 bases). Germline V gene data show CDR1 as MNHEY and CDR2 as SVGAGI. The CDR3 extends over 14 amino acids. V was clipped by 4 bases and J by 5 bases, with 11 bases between them. The CDR3 sequence: CASSSGSKTGELFF. CDR3 nucleotides: TGTGCCAGCAGTTCCGGGAGCAAAACCGGGGAGCTGTTTTTT.

The chain employs TRBV25-1 and TRBJ1-3; D ambiguous. The V end lost 3 bases, the J end lost 4 bases, and 13 bases lay between the germline ends. The CDR3 extends over 15 amino acids. Germline values: CDR1 MGHDK, CDR2 SYGVNS. This CDR3 reads CASSDYRISGNTIYF. The CDR3 nucleotides are TGTGCCAGCAGTGACTATCGGATTTCCGGAAACACCATATATTTT. Variable domain in full (rest from reference TRBV25-1 and TRBJ1-3): EADIYQTPRYLVIGTGKKITLECSQTMGHDKMYWYQQDPGMELHLIHYSYGVNSTEKGDLSSESTVSRIRTEHFPLTLESARPSHTSQYLCASSDYRISGNTIYFGEGSWLTVV.

This sequence joins TRBV25-1 and TRBJ2-5, with 8 bases aligning to TRBD1. Germline CDR1 and CDR2: MGHDK and SYGVNS. With 9 bases clipped from V and 5 bases from J, the junction kept 8 bases outside the gene matches. The CDR3 has 13 amino acids. CDR3 region: CASATGAMETQYF. Written as DNA, the CDR3 is TGTGCCAGTGCGACAGGGGCGATGGAGACCCAGTACTTC.

The V call is TRBV7-6, the J call TRBJ2-1, with 7 bases that match TRBD2. This CDR3 contains 16 residues. Germline assignment: CDR1 SGHVS and CDR2 FNYEAQ. The V gene end was trimmed by 6 bases and the J gene end by 0 bases; junction bases not matched to a gene: 8. The CDR3: CASSQSGALSYNEQFF. CDR3 nucleotide sequence: TGTGCCAGCAGTCAAAGCGGGGCCCTCTCCTACAATGAGCAGTTCTTC. The whole variable domain, remainder taken from reference TRBV7-6 and TRBJ2-1, is GAGVSQSPRYKVTKRGQDVALRCDPISGHVSLYWYRQALGQGPEFLTYFNYEAQQDKSGLPNDRFSAERPEGSISTLTIQRTEQRDSAMYRCASSQSGALSYNEQFFGPGTRLTVL.

The CDR3 bases are TGTGCCAGCAGGGGGGGAAGTGGAGTTAATCAGCCCCAGCATTTT. Translating gives CASRGGSGVNQPQHF. This chain links TRBV6-5 with TRBJ1-5, with TRBD1 as a possible D gene (5 bases). The CDR3 extends over 15 amino acids. Per germline, CDR1 MNHEY and CDR2 SVGAGI. V dropped 6 bases and J dropped 4 bases, with 16 bases sitting between them.

This chain joins TRBV29-1 and TRBJ1-1, with TRBD1 matching over 9 bases. Germline values: CDR1 SQVTM, CDR2 ANQGSEA. The J segment lost 4 bases and the V segment lost 7 bases, leaving 7 bases of the junction unmatched. The CDR3 spans 13 residues. The DNA for the CDR3 is TGCAGCGCTCGGACAGGGGATCGCACTGAAGCTTTCTTT. Translated: CSARTGDRTEAFF.

V and J are TRBV12-3 or TRBV12-4 and TRBJ1-2, with a tentative D call TRBD1 (5 bases). The CDR3 length is 12 residues. The ends were cut back, 6 bases at V and 7 bases at J, with 12 bases in the middle. CDR3 coding DNA: TGTGCCAGCAGCATGGGGCGGGGTGGCTACACCTTC. It is translated as CASSMGRGGYTF.

The CDR3 loop is CASSGHPGQPFASYEQYF. CDR3 DNA: TGTGCCAGCAGCGGACACCCAGGACAGCCCTTTGCCTCCTACGAGCAGTACTTC. The V call is TRBV11-2, the J call TRBJ2-7; a possible D gene is TRBD1 (6 bases). Germline V gives CDR1 SGHAT, CDR2 FQNNGV. V lost 5 bases and J 0 bases, leaving 23 bases between the germline ends. The CDR3 runs to 18 residues.

The gene calls are TRBV5-1 and TRBJ1-2, with D perhaps TRBD1 (5 bases). Germline lookup yields CDR1 SGHRS and CDR2 YFSETQ. V lost 3 bases and J lost 4, with 13 bases in between. The CDR3 length is 14 residues. The DNA of the CDR3 is TGCGCCAGCAGCTCCGACGACAGCATCTATGGCTACACCTTC. Residues: CASSSDDSIYGYTF.

A remark on this clone: This CDR3 is also generated by other DNA sequences in the sample. The chain has TRBV27 and TRBJ2-7; D is perhaps TRBD1 or TRBD2 (5 bases each). Deletions cut 2 bases from V and 1 base from J, with 6 bases between. Germline CDR1 is MNHEY and CDR2 is SMNVEV (reference sequence). This CDR3 region has 13 residues. The CDR3 DNA sequence: TGTGCCAGCAGTTTAGGGGGATCCTACGAGCAGTACTTC. Its translation is CASSLGGSYEQYF.

This chain joins TRBV5-1 and TRBJ1-3; tentative D call: TRBD1 (6 bases). Per germline, CDR1 SGHRS and CDR2 YFSETQ. The CDR3 consists of 17 residues. Trimming cost V 1 base and J 0 bases, with 14 bases left between them. The CDR3, as DNA: TGCGCCAGCAGCTTGTCCGGGACACGGGGCTCTGGAAACACCATATATTTT. Its translation is CASSLSGTRGSGNTIYF. Full variable domain (outside the CDR3, taken from reference TRBV5-1 and TRBJ1-3): KAGVTQTPRYLIKTRGQQVTLSCSPISGHRSVSWYQQTPGQGLQFLFEYFSETQRNKGNFPGRFSGRQFSNSRSEMNVSTLELGDSALYLCASSLSGTRGSGNTIYFGEGSWLTVV.

CDR3 amino acids: CASSLPGQSKTGANVLTF. Here the CDR3 DNA reads TGTGCCAGCTCACTTCCGGGACAGAGTAAAACTGGGGCCAACGTCCTGACTTTC. V gene TRBV18 combines with J gene TRBJ2-6; 7 bases are shared with TRBD1. Germline CDR1 and CDR2: KGHSH and LQKENI. This CDR3 is built from 18 residues. With V trimmed by 4 bases and J by 2 bases, 11 bases remained unmatched. Full variable domain (rest looked up from reference TRBV18 and TRBJ2-6): NAGVMQNPRHLVRRRGQEARLRCSPMKGHSHVYWYRQLPEEGLKFMVYLQKENIIDESGMPKERFSAEFPKEGPSILRIQQVVRGDSAAYFCASSLPGQSKTGANVLTFGAGSRLTVL.